This T cell receptor beta chain was sequenced during a study of blood T cell repertoires in COVID-19. Study-level background: Samples taken during acute and convalescent COVID-19 were collected in the United States, Italy and Spain. The cDNA or gDNA used as material had been derived from T cells, B-cell-depleted T cells, or PBMCs.

The Seattle patients, enrolled during active infection, were followed longitudinally. The CDR3 spans 14 residues. V shed 2 bases and J shed 8 bases, with 10 bases lying between them. Germline V CDR1 and CDR2: LNHDA, SQIVND (reference sequence). Per the study methods: Amplifying reference gene primers gave estimates of nucleated cell counts. Sequenced by immunoSEQ multiplex PCR; TCRdb stores in-frame clones only, minus some. D and trimming were read from the DNA, whereas the V and J calls and clone size are those reported in that table. The data contain about 38,000 clones, about 90% of them singletons.

The chain is built from TRBV19 and TRBJ1-6, with D possibly TRBD1 on 6 matching bases. The source material was peripheral blood. The TCR sequence derives from a man in his 60s with COVID-19, enrolled during active disease. The CDR3 region is CASSIRTVDSPLHF. The CDR3 DNA follows: TGTGCCAGTAGTATAAGGACAGTAGATTCACCCCTCCACTTT. Full variable domain (rest looked up from reference TRBV19 and TRBJ1-6): DGGITQSPKYLFRKEGQNVTLSCEQNLNHDAMYWYRQDPGQGLRLIYYSQIVNDFQKGDIAEGYSVSREKKESFPLTVTSAQKNPTAFYLCASSIRTVDSPLHFGNGTRLTVT.